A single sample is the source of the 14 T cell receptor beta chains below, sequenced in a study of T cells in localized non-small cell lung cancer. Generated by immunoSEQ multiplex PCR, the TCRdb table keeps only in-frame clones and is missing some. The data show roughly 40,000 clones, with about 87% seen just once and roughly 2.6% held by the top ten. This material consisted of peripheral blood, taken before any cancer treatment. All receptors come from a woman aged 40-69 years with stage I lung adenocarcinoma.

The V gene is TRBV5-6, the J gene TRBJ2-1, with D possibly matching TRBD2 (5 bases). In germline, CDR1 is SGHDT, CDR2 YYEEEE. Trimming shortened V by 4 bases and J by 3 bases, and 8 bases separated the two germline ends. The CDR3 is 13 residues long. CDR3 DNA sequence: TGTGCCAGCAGCAACGACTACTACAATGAGCAGTTCTTC. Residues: CASSNDYYNEQFF.

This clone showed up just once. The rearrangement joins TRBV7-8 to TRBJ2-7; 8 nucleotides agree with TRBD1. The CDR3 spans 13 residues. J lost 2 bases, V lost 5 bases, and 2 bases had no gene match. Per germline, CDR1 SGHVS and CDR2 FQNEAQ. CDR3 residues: CASSVGQAYEQYF. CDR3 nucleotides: TGTGCCAGCAGCGTGGGACAGGCCTACGAGCAGTACTTC.

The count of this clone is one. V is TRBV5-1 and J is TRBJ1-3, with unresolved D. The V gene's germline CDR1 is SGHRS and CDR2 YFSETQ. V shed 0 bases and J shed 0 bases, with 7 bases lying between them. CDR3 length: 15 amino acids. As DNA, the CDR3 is TGCGCCAGCAGCTTGGCCACAGACTCTGGAAACACCATATATTTT. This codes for CASSLATDSGNTIYF. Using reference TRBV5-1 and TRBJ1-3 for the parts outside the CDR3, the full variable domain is KAGVTQTPRYLIKTRGQQVTLSCSPISGHRSVSWYQQTPGQGLQFLFEYFSETQRNKGNFPGRFSGRQFSNSRSEMNVSTLELGDSALYLCASSLATDSGNTIYFGEGSWLTVV.

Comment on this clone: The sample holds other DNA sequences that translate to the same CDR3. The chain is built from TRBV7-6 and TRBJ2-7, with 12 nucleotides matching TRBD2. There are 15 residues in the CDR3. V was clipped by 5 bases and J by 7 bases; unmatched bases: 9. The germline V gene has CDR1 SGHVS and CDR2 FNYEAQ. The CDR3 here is CASSPRLAGAHEQYF. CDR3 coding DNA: TGTGCCAGCAGCCCAAGACTAGCGGGAGCCCATGAGCAGTACTTC.

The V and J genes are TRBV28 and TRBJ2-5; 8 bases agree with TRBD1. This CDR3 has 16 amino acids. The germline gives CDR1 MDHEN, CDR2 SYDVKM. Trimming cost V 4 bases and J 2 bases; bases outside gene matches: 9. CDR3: CASSSPPRTGQETQYF. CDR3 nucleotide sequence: TGTGCCAGCAGTTCCCCCCCTAGGACAGGGCAAGAGACCCAGTACTTC.

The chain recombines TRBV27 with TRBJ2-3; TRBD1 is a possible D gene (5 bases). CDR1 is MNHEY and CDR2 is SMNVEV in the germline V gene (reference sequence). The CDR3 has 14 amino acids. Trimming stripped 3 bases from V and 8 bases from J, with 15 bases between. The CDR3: CASSLPLGQGTQYF. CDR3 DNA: TGTGCCAGCAGTTTGCCTTTGGGCCAGGGTACGCAGTATTTT.

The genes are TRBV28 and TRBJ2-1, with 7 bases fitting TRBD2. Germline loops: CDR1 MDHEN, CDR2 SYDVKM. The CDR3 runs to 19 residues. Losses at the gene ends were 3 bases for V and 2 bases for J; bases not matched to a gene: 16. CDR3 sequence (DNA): TGTGCCAGCAGTTTTAGAGAGGGACTAATGGGACTCGCCTACAATGAGCAGTTCTTC. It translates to CASSFREGLMGLAYNEQFF.

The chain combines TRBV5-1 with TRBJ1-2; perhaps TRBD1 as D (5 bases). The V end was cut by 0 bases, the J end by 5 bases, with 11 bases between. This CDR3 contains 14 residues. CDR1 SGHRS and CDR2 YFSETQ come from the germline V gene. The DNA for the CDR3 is TGCGCCAGCAGCTTGGGGCAGGGAGTGTATGGCTACACCTTC. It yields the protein CASSLGQGVYGYTF.

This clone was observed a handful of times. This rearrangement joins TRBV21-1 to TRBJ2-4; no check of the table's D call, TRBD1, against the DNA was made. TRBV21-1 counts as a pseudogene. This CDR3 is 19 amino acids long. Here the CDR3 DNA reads TGTGCCAGCAGCAAAGCCGATACAGGCTGTAGGGCGGTCAAAAACATTCAGTACTTC. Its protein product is CASSKADTGCRAVKNIQYF.

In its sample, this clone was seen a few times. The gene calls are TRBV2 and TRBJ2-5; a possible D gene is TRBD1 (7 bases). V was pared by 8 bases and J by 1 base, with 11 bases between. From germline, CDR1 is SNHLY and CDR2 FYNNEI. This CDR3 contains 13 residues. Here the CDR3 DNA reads TGTGCCAGCGCGGGACAGACCCAAGAGACCCAGTACTTC. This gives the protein CASAGQTQETQYF. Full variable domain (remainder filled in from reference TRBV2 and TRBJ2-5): EPEVTQTPSHQVTQMGQEVILRCVPISNHLYFYWYRQILGQKVEFLVSFYNNEISEKSEIFDDQFSVERPDGSNFTLKIRSTKLEDSAMYFCASAGQTQETQYFGPGTRLLVL.

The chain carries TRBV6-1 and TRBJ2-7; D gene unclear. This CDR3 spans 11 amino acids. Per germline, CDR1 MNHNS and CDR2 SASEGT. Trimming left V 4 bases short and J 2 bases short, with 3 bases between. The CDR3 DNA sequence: TGTGCCAGCAGTGGAGCCTACGAGCAGTACTTC. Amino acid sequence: CASSGAYEQYF.

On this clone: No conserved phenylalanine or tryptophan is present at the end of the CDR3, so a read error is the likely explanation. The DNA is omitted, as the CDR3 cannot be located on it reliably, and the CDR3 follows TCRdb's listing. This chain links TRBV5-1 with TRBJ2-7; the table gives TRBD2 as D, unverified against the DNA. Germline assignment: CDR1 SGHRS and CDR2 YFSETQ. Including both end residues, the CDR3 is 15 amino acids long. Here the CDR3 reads CASSWEEPDRGLAPA.

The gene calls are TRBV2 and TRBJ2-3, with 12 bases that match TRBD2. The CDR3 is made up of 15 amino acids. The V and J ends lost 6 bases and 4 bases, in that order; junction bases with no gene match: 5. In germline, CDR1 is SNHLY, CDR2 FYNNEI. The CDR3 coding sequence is TGTGCCAGCAGGGCGACTAGCGGGAGTTCAGATACGCAGTATTTT. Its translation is CASRATSGSSDTQYF.

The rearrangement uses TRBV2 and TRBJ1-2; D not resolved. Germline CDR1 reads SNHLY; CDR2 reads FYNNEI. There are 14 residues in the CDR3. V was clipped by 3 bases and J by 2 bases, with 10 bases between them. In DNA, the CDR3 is TGTGCCAGCAGTGAGTCCACATCGAACTATGGCTACACCTTC. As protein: CASSESTSNYGYTF. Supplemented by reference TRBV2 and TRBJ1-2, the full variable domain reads EPEVTQTPSHQVTQMGQEVILRCVPISNHLYFYWYRQILGQKVEFLVSFYNNEISEKSEIFDDQFSVERPDGSNFTLKIRSTKLEDSAMYFCASSESTSNYGYTFGSGTRLTVV.